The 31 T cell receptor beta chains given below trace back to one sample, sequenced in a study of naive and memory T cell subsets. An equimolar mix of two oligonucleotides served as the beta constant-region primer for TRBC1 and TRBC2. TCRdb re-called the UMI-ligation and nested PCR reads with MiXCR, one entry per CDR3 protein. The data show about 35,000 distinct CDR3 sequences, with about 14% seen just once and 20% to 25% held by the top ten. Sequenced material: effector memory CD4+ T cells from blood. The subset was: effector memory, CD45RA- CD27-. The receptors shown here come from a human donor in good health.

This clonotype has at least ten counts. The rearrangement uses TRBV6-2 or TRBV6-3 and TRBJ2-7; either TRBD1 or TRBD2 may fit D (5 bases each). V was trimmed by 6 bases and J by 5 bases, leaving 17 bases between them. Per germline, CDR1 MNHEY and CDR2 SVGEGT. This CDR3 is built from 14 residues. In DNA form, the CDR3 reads TGTGCCAGCAGCCCCAGCCGGGACGCACACGAGCAGTACTTC. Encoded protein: CASSPSRDAHEQYF.

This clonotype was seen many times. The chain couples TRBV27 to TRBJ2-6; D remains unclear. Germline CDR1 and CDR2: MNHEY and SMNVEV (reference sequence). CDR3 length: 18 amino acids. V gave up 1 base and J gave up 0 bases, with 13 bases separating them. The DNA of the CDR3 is TGTGCCAGCAGTTTATTTGCGCCACTTAGCTCTGGGGCCAACGTCCTGACTTTC. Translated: CASSLFAPLSSGANVLTF.

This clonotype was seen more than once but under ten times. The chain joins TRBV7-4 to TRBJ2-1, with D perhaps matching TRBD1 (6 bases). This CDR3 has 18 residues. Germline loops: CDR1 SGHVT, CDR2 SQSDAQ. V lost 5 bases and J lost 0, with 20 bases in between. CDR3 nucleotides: TGTGCCAGCAGCGCTATAATCCGGGACAAGAGCTCCTACAATGAGCAGTTCTTC. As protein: CASSAIIRDKSSYNEQFF.

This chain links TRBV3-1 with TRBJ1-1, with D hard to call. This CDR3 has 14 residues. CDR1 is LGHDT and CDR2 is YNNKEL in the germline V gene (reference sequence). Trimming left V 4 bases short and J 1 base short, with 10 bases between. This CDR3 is CASSPERPNTEAFF. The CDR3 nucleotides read TGTGCCAGCAGCCCCGAACGACCGAACACTGAAGCTTTCTTT.

The CDR3: CSVDPGISGNTIYF. The CDR3 DNA follows: TGCAGCGTTGACCCTGGCATCTCTGGAAACACCATATATTTT. This chain links TRBV29-1 with TRBJ1-3, with no clear D. The CDR3 is made up of 14 amino acids. Trimming removed 3 bases from V and 0 bases from J, with 9 bases in between. CDR1 and CDR2 from the germline V gene are SQVTM and ANQGSEA.

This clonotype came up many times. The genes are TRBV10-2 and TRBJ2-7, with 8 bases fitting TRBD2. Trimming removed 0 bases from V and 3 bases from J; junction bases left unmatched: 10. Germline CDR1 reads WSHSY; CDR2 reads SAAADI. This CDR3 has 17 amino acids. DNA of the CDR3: TGCGCCAGCAGTGAGTCGGGGTTAATTAGCGGGAACTACGAGCAGTACTTC. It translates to CASSESGLISGNYEQYF.

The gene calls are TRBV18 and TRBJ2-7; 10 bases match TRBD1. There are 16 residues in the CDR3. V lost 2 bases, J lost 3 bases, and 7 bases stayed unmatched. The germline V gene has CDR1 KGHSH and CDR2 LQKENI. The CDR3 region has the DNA TGTGCCAGCTCACCATTCCAGGGACAGGGGATCTACGAGCAGTACTTC. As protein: CASSPFQGQGIYEQYF.

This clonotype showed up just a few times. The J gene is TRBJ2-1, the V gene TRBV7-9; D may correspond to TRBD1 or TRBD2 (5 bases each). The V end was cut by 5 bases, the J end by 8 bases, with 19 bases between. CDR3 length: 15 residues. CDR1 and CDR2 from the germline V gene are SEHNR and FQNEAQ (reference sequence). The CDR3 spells CASSHRRDLFYEQFF. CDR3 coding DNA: TGTGCCAGCAGCCACCGCCGGGACCTTTTCTATGAGCAGTTCTTC.

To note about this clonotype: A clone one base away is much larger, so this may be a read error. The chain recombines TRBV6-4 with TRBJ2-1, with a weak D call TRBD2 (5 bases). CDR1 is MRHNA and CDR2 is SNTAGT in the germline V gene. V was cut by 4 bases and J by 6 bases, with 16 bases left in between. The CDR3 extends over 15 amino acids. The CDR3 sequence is CASSVGRAAVNEQFF. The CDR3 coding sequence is TGTGCCAGCAGTGTCGGACGAGCGGCTGTCAATGAGCAGTTCTTC.

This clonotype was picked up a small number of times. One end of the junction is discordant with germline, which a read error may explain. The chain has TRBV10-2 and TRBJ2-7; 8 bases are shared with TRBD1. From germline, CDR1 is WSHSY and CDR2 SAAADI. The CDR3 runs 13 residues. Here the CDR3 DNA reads TGCGCCAGCAGAGGACAGGGATCCTCCGAGCAGTACTTC. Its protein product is CASRGQGSSEQYF.

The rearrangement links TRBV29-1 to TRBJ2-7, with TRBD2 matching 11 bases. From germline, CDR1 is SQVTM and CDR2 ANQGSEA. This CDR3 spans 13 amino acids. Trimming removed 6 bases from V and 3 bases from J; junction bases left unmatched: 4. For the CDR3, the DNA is TGCAGCGTAGCTACTAGCGGGAGCTACGAGCAGTACTTC. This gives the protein CSVATSGSYEQYF.

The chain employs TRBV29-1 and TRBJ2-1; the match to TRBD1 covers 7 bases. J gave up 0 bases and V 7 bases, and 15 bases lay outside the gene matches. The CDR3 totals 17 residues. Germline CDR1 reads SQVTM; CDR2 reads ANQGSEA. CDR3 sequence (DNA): TGCAGCGCACCGGGACAGTCACTTACATTCTCCTACAATGAGCAGTTCTTC. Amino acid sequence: CSAPGQSLTFSYNEQFF.

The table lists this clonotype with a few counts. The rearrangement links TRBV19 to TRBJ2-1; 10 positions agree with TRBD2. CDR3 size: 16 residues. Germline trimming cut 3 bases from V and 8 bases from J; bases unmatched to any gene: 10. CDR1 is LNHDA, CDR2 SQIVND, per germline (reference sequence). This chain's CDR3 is CASSIRAGGPVHEQFF. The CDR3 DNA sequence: TGTGCCAGTAGTATTCGAGCGGGAGGGCCGGTCCATGAGCAGTTCTTC.

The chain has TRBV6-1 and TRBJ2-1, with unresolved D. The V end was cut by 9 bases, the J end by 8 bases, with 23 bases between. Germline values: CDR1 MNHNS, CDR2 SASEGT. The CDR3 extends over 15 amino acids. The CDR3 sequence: CASIVSPSPVDEQFF. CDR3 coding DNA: TGTGCCAGTATTGTATCTCCCAGTCCTGTGGATGAGCAGTTCTTC.

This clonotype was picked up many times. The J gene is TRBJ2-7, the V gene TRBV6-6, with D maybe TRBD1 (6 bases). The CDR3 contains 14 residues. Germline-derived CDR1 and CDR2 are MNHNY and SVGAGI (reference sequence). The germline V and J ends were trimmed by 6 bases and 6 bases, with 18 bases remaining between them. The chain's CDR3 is CASSRQIQGVEQYF. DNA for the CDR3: TGTGCCAGCAGCCGACAAATACAGGGCGTCGAGCAGTACTTC.

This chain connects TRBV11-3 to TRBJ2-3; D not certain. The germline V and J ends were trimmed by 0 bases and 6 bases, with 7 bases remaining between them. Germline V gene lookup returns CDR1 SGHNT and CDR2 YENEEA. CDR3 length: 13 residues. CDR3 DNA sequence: TGTGCCAGCAGCTTAGATTTGGCGGATACGCAGTATTTT. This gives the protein CASSLDLADTQYF.

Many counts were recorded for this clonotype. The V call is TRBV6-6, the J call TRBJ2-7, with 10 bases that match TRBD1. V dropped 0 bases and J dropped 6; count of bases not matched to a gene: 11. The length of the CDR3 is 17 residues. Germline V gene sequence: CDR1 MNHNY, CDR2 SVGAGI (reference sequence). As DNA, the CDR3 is TGTGCCAGCAGTTACTCGAATTCGAGGGACAGGGGCACCGAGCAGTACTTC. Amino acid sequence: CASSYSNSRDRGTEQYF.

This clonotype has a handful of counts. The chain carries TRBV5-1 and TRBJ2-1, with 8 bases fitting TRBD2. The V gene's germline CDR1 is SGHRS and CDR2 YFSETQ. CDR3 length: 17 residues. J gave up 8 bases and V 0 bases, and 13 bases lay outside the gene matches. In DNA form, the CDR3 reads TGCGCCAGCAGCTTGGAGTTAGCGGGAACGGGCCAAGATGAGCAGTTCTTC. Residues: CASSLELAGTGQDEQFF. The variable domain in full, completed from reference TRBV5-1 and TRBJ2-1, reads KAGVTQTPRYLIKTRGQQVTLSCSPISGHRSVSWYQQTPGQGLQFLFEYFSETQRNKGNFPGRFSGRQFSNSRSEMNVSTLELGDSALYLCASSLELAGTGQDEQFFGPGTRLTVL.

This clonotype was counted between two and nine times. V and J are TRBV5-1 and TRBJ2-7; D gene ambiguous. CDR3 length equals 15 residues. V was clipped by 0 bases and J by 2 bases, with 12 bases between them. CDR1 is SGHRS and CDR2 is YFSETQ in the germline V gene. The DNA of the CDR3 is TGCGCCAGCAGCTTGGCGGGTGGGAATCCCTACGAGCAGTACTTC. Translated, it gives CASSLAGGNPYEQYF.

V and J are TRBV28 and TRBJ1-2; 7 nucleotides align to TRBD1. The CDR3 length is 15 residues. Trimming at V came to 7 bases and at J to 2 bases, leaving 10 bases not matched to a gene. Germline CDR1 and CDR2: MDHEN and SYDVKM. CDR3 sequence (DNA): TGTGCCAGCATCTATTCTCCGGACAGGAACTATGGCTACACCTTC. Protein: CASIYSPDRNYGYTF.

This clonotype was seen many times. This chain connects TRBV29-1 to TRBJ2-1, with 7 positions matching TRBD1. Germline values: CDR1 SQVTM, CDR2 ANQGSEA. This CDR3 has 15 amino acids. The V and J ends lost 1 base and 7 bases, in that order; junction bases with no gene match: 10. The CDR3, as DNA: TGCAGCGTTGAAGGGGCCGGCGCAGGGGGTAATGAGCAGTTCTTC. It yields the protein CSVEGAGAGGNEQFF.

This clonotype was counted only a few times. In DNA form, the CDR3 reads TGTGCCAGCTCACAACCTATGGGAACAGATACGCAGTATTTT. This codes for CASSQPMGTDTQYF. This chain links TRBV18 with TRBJ2-3; unclear D gene. The CDR3 is 14 residues long. V shed 4 bases and J shed 3 bases, with 11 bases lying between them. Germline CDR1 KGHSH, CDR2 LQKENI.

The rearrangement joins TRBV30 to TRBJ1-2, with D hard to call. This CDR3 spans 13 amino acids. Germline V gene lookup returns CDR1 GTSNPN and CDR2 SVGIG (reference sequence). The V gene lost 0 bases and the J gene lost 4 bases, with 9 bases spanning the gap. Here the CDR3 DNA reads TGTGCCTGGAGTGTGGCGGCAGGCTATGGCTACACCTTC. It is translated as CAWSVAAGYGYTF.

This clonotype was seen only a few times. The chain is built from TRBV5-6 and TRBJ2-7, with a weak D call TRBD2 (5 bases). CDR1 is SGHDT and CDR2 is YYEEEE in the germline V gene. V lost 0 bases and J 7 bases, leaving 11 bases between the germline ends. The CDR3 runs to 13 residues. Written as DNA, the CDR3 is TGTGCCAGCAGCTTGGATGCGAGGGCGGAGCAGTACTTC. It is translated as CASSLDARAEQYF.

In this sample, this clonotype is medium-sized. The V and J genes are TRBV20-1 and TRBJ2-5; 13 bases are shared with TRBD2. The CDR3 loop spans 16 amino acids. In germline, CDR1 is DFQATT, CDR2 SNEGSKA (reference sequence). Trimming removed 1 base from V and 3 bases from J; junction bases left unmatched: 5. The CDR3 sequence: CSARGGTSGIKETQYF. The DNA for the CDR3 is TGCAGTGCTAGAGGAGGGACTAGCGGGATAAAAGAGACCCAGTACTTC.

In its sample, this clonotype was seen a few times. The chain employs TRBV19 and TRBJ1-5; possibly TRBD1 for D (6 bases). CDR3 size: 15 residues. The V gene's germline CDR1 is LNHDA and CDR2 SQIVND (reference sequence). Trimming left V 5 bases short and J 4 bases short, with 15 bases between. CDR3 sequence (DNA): TGTGCCAGTAGTCTCGTCAGGGGTCGGAATCAGCCCCAGCATTTT. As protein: CASSLVRGRNQPQHF.

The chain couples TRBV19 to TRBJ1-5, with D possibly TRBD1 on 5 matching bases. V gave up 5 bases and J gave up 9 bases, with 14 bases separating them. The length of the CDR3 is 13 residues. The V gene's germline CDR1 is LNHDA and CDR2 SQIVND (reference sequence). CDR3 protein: CASSSSGRRPQHF. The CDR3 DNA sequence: TGTGCCAGTAGTTCCTCGGGACGGCGGCCCCAGCATTTT. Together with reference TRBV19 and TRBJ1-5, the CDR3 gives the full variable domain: DGGITQSPKYLFRKEGQNVTLSCEQNLNHDAMYWYRQDPGQGLRLIYYSQIVNDFQKGDIAEGYSVSREKKESFPLTVTSAQKNPTAFYLCASSSSGRRPQHFGDGTRLSIL.

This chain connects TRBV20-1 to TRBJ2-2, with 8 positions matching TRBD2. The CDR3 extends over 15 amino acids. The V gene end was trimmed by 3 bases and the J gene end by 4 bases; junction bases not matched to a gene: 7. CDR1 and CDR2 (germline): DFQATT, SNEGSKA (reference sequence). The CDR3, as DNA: TGCAGTGCTAGGGATAGCGGGACGGGCACCGGGGAGCTGTTTTTT. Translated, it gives CSARDSGTGTGELFF.

CDR3 DNA sequence: TGTGCCTGTAGTAATAACTATGGCTACACCTTC. This gives the protein CACSNNYGYTF. The chain uses TRBV30 and TRBJ1-2, with D unresolved. CDR3 size: 11 residues. Trimming removed 6 bases from V and 1 base from J, with 6 bases in between. CDR1 is GTSNPN, CDR2 SVGIG, per germline (reference sequence). The full variable domain, completed using reference TRBV30 and TRBJ1-2, is SQTIHQWPATLVQPVGSPLSLECTVEGTSNPNLYWYRQAAGRGLQLLFYSVGIGQISSEVPQNLSASRPQDRQFILSSKKLLLSDSGFYLCACSNNYGYTFGSGTRLTVV.

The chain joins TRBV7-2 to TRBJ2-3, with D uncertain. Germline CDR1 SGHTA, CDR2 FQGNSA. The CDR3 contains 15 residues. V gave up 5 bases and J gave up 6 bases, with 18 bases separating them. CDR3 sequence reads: CASSPDLLRRDTQYF. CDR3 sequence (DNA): TGTGCCAGCAGCCCCGATCTCTTGCGCAGGGATACGCAGTATTTT.

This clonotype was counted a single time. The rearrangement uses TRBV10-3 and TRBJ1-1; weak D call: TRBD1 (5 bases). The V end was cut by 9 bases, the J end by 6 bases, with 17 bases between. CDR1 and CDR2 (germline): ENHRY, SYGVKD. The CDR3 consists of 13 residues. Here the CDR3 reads CAMSTALGSEAFF. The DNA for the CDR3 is TGTGCCATGTCGACAGCGCTTGGGTCTGAAGCTTTCTTT.